The rows below give T cell receptor beta chains drawn from one sample of a study of cytomegalovirus exposure and HLA in healthy donors. Repertoires were generated with immunoSEQ multiplex PCR, while TCRdb's copy carries only in-frame clones and drops some. The sample yields over 80,000 clones, approximately 83% seen once. Sequencing was performed on PBMCs. The receptors come from a man aged 50 to 59 in good health and CMV-seronegative. Both conserved end residues are trimmed from each CDR3. The D gene is left open where the match is weak.

J gene	V gene	D gene	CDR3 protein
TRBJ2-7	TRBV28	NA	ASSFVIYEQY
TRBJ2-5	TRBV4-1	NA	ASSPAAGETQY
TRBJ2-7	TRBV4-2	TRBD2	ASSQGGRPYEQY
TRBJ1-1	TRBV5-1	NA	ASSLQGFTMNTEAF
TRBJ2-1	TRBV19	TRBD2	ASGGGTWNEQF
TRBJ2-1	TRBV19	TRBD2	ASSPGLVTEQF
TRBJ1-1	TRBV7-2	NA	ASSFLLGRGTEAF
TRBJ2-7	TRBV4-3	TRBD2	ASSQILAGGSYEQY
TRBJ1-1	TRBV29-1	NA	SVEIPGNTEAF
TRBJ1-1	TRBV2	NA	ASKVFGGNTEAF
TRBJ1-5	TRBV4-1	TRBD1	ASSQSGTGANQPQH
TRBJ1-5	TRBV5-1	NA	ASSLDPGSQPQH
TRBJ2-7	TRBV2	NA	ASSAGSGSYEQY
TRBJ2-5	TRBV10-2	TRBD2	ASSEIPRTSGRAGETQY
TRBJ1-1	TRBV2	NA	ASSEWKGGTEAF
TRBJ2-2	TRBV29-1	TRBD2	SVGTSGRGGNTGELF
TRBJ1-5	TRBV23-1	NA	ASSQLPSATSNQPQH
TRBJ2-7	TRBV29-1	NA	SPSGGGHEQY
TRBJ2-1	TRBV6-1	NA	ASSEALRGSQF
TRBJ1-5	TRBV19	TRBD1	ASTRRTGSNQPQH
TRBJ2-7	TRBV7-9	NA	SSSLGGLSYEQY
TRBJ2-7	TRBV11-3	TRBD2	ASSLGASGAPNEQY
TRBJ2-7	TRBV15	NA	ATSRANRRAGAHEQY
TRBJ2-7	TRBV6-1	TRBD2	ASSLAGSYEQY
TRBJ2-2	TRBV9	TRBD2	ASSVLTSGTGELF
TRBJ2-7	TRBV21-1	NA	ASSQRGYEQY
TRBJ1-3	TRBV11-3	TRBD1	ASGGTGFGNTIY
TRBJ1-5	TRBV6-5	TRBD1	ASSKGARQPQH
TRBJ2-3	TRBV6-5	NA	ASSYSFQADTQY
TRBJ1-2	TRBV30	TRBD1	AWTHLQGSNGYT